A single sample is the source of the 3 T cell receptor beta chains below, sequenced in a study of T cells in Graves' hyperthyroidism and ophthalmopathy. TCR beta CDR3 regions were amplified from RNA transcripts. HTBI primers were used for first-round RT-PCR of the TCR CDR3. TCRdb re-analysed the multiplex PCR reads in MiXCR, keeping a single row per CDR3 protein. The sample carries about 840,000 distinct CDR3 sequences, roughly 40% recorded once. The sequenced sample consisted of blood. These receptors all come from a young man with Graves' hyperthyroidism.

This clonotype showed up just a few times. The chain carries TRBV20-1 and TRBJ2-5, with a tentative D call TRBD2 (5 bases). The CDR3 has 13 residues. Trimming cost V 3 bases and J 3 bases, with 11 bases left between them. Germline values: CDR1 DFQATT, CDR2 SNEGSKA (reference sequence). The CDR3 region has the DNA TGCAGTGCTAGGGGTACTAGGAAAGAGACCCAGTACTTC. Amino acid sequence: CSARGTRKETQYF.

This clonotype was found a few times. V and J are TRBV12-3 or TRBV12-4 and TRBJ1-1; D might be TRBD1 (5 bases). This CDR3 contains 13 residues. The V end lost 3 bases, the J end lost 11 bases, and 16 bases lay between the germline ends. The CDR3 DNA sequence: TGTGCCAGCAGTTTCTTAGGGAGCCGGGACGCTTTCTTT. It encodes CASSFLGSRDAFF.

This clonotype was detected a few times. The chain recombines TRBV6-5 with TRBJ1-5; D unclear. CDR3 length equals 18 residues. Germline V gives CDR1 MNHEY, CDR2 SVGAGI. V gave up 5 bases and J gave up 1 base, with 21 bases separating them. CDR3 nucleotides: TGTGCCAGCAGTGAAGTCGGTGGCGGGTTCGGCAGCAATCAGCCCCAGCATTTT. Residues: CASSEVGGGFGSNQPQHF.